A selection of T cell receptor beta chains follows, all from one sample in a study of Ad26.COV2.S vaccination and SARS-CoV-2 variants. The data were produced by immunoSEQ multiplex PCR, yet TCRdb's version contains in-frame clones alone and is incomplete. Of around 300,000 clones listed, around 88% were seen once; the top ten hold around a tenth. The specimen was peripheral blood, collected in a trial of Ad26.COV2.S vaccine versus placebo. These receptor sequences come from a person between 18 and 60 years old who received the Ad26.COV2.S COVID-19 vaccine or a placebo. The CDR3 runs from the conserved cysteine through the conserved F or W. Fields, in order: clone size, V gene, D gene, J gene, CDR3 DNA, CDR3 protein. A D gene is named only where the DNA matches it firmly. A row's size may be missing; if present it is once, few, many or a size class.

>.|TRBV28|.|TRBJ1-1
TGTGCCAGCAGTAGGACGGGCTCATCCGCAGGGAGGTCTTTCTTT
CASSRTGSSAGRSFF
>.|TRBV5-5|.|TRBJ2-6
.
CASSFGPGYSGANVLTF
>once|TRBV7-2|.|TRBJ1-2
TGTGCCAGCAGCATCTCCACCGGGAGATCTAACTATGGCTACACCTTC
CASSISTGRSNYGYTF
>.|TRBV6-5|TRBD2|TRBJ2-1
TGTGCCAGCAGTAAGAGACTAGCGGGAGATAATGAGCAGTTCTTC
CASSKRLAGDNEQFF
>.|TRBV18|.|TRBJ2-5
TGTGCCAGCTCATGGCGATCTGGAGGGAGCCAAGAGACCCAGTACTTC
CASSWRSGGSQETQYF
>.|TRBV6-5|TRBD1|TRBJ1-5
TGTGCCAGCAGTTACTCGGGACAGGGGAATCAGCCCCAGCATTTT
CASSYSGQGNQPQHF
>.|TRBV5-4|TRBD2|TRBJ2-3
TGTGCCAGCAGCAAGACTAGCGGGGGGACTAGCACAGATACGCAGTATTTT
CASSKTSGGTSTDTQYF
>.|TRBV28|TRBD2|TRBJ2-3
TGTGCCAGCAGTACGGTTCTCTACGGGAGGGAAAGCACAGATACGCAGTATTTT
CASSTVLYGRESTDTQYF
>.|TRBV19|TRBD1|TRBJ2-1
TGTGCCAGTAGGAACGGACAGGGTAACCACAATGAGCAGTTCTTC
CASRNGQGNHNEQFF
>.|TRBV4-3|.|TRBJ1-5
TGCGCCAGCAGCCAAGATTGGGGGGGAGATCAGCCCCAGCATTTT
CASSQDWGGDQPQHF
>.|TRBV30|.|TRBJ2-5
TGTGCCTGGAGTGTGGGACCTACTGAAGAGACCCAGTACTTC
CAWSVGPTEETQYF
>.|TRBV24-1|.|TRBJ2-5
TGTGCCACCAGTGATGGGCGGGAGACCCAGTACTTC
CATSDGRETQYF
>.|TRBV7-2|.|TRBJ1-1
TGTGCCACCGGGGTTTGGGCTGAAGCTTTCTTT
CATGVWAEAFF
>.|TRBV5-1|.|TRBJ2-5
TGCGCCAGCAGCCCTGGAAGCCAAGAGACCCAGTACTTC
CASSPGSQETQYF
>.|TRBV2|.|TRBJ1-1
TGTGCCAGCAGGGGGGCCGTGAACACTGAAGCTTTCTTT
CASRGAVNTEAFF
>.|TRBV7-2|TRBD1|TRBJ1-2
TGTGCCAGCAGCTTAACCAACAGGGGGCAAGGCTACACCTTC
CASSLTNRGQGYTF
>few|TRBV30|.|TRBJ1-5
TGTGCCTGGGGGGAAGGTCAGCCCCAGCATTTT
CAWGEGQPQHF
>.|TRBV28|.|TRBJ1-5
TGTGCCAGCAGTTTTCGGGCAGGAGCTTTACGGTATAGCAATCAGCCCCAGCATTTT
CASSFRAGALRYSNQPQHF
>.|TRBV2|.|TRBJ1-1
TGTGCCAGCAGTGAATTGGAGGAAGCTTTCTTT
CASSELEEAFF
>.|TRBV7-2|TRBD1|TRBJ1-3
TGTGCCAGCAGCATGGGACAGTTCCTCTCTGGAAACACCATATATTTT
CASSMGQFLSGNTIYF
>.|TRBV7-2|.|TRBJ2-7
TGTGCCAGCAGCTTTTCAGGGCGCTCCTACGAGCAGTACTTC
CASSFSGRSYEQYF
>.|TRBV7-2|.|TRBJ2-1
TGTGCCAGCAGCCCTTGGGAAAGCTCCTACAATGAGCAGTTCTTC
CASSPWESSYNEQFF
>.|TRBV6-2/TRBV6-3|TRBD2|TRBJ2-1
TGTGCCAGCAGTTACTGGCTAGCGGGATCCAATGAGCAGTTCTTC
CASSYWLAGSNEQFF
>.|TRBV24-1|.|TRBJ1-2
TGTGCCACCTCCCCGGGGGCTGGCTATGGCTACACCTTC
CATSPGAGYGYTF
>few|TRBV24-1|TRBD1|TRBJ2-2
TGTGCCACCAGTGATTTGACAGGGGCGAGCACCGGGGAGCTGTTTTTT
CATSDLTGASTGELFF
>.|TRBV7-9|.|TRBJ2-1
TGTGCCAGCAGCTCGGGTGAACAGTTCTTC
CASSSGEQFF
>.|TRBV6-5|.|TRBJ2-1
TGTGCCAGCAGCCTTCTAGGAGAGAAGCAGTTCTTC
CASSLLGEKQFF
>.|TRBV3-1/TRBV3-2|.|TRBJ2-2
TGTGCCAGCAGCCAATCTGGAACCCTCACCGGGGAGCTGTTTTTT
CASSQSGTLTGELFF
>.|TRBV9|.|TRBJ1-3
TGTGCCAGCAGCGAGTGGACAGCGAACCCTGGAAACACCATATATTTT
CASSEWTANPGNTIYF
>.|TRBV6-5|.|TRBJ1-4
TGTGCCAGCAGTCCACAGAGAAGTAATGAAAAACTGTTTTTT
CASSPQRSNEKLFF
>.|TRBV5-1|TRBD2|TRBJ2-1
TGCGCCAGCAGCCCGGGGACTAGCGGGTCACATGAGCAGTTCTTC
CASSPGTSGSHEQFF
>.|TRBV7-2|TRBD2|TRBJ2-7
TGTGCCAGCAGCTTAGACGGGGGGGCTCGGGAGCAGTACTTC
CASSLDGGAREQYF
>.|TRBV13|.|TRBJ1-4
TGTGCCAGCAGCTTACAAGGGGCTGAAAAACTGTTTTTT
CASSLQGAEKLFF
>.|TRBV19|TRBD1|TRBJ2-2
TGTGCCAGTAGTACTAACGGACAGGTTAACACCGGGGAGCTGTTTTTT
CASSTNGQVNTGELFF
>few|TRBV19|.|TRBJ1-2
TGTGCCAGTAGTATGGGATCTGTTAACTATGGCTACACCTTC
CASSMGSVNYGYTF
>.|TRBV3-1/TRBV3-2|.|TRBJ1-2
TGTGCCAGCAGCCAATCAATGAATGGCTACACCTTC
CASSQSMNGYTF
>.|TRBV7-8|.|TRBJ2-3
TGTGCCAGCAGCCCCAGTAGAGATACGCAGTATTTT
CASSPSRDTQYF
>.|TRBV5-6|.|TRBJ1-2
TGTGCCAGCAGATACGGTGATAGAGGCGGCTACACCTTC
CASRYGDRGGYTF
>.|TRBV5-6|.|TRBJ1-4
TGTGCCAGCAGCCAGACGACAGTTGGTAATGAAAAACTGTTTTTT
CASSQTTVGNEKLFF
>.|TRBV2|TRBD2|TRBJ2-6
TGTGCCAGCAGTCAGCGGGGGGGACCGGCCAACGTCCTGACTTTC
CASSQRGGPANVLTF
>.|TRBV28|TRBD2|TRBJ2-6
TGTGCCAGCAAGGGGAGAGCGGGAGGCTCTGGGGCCAACGTCCTGACTTTC
CASKGRAGGSGANVLTF
>.|TRBV10-3|.|TRBJ2-3
TGTGCCATCACCCCGGGACTCAAACCCACAGATACGCAGTATTTT
CAITPGLKPTDTQYF
>.|TRBV2|TRBD2|TRBJ2-1
TGTGCCAGCAGTGAAGCCGGGCTAGCGGAGAGCTCCTACAATGAGCAGTTCTTC
CASSEAGLAESSYNEQFF
>.|TRBV5-4|.|TRBJ2-1
TGTGCCAGCAGCCCTCGGGCTAGCGAGGGGGGGCAGTTCTTC
CASSPRASEGGQFF
>.|TRBV5-4|.|TRBJ2-5
TGTGCCAGCAGCTTGGAGGTCCAGACGGAAGAGACCCAGTACTTC
CASSLEVQTEETQYF
>.|TRBV5-1|TRBD2|TRBJ2-3
TGCGCCAGCAGCCCGGGACTAGATATAGATACGCAGTATTTT
CASSPGLDIDTQYF
>once|TRBV5-1|TRBD2|TRBJ2-1
TGCGCCACCAGGGAGGGAGGGGCCTACAATGAGCAGTTCTTC
CATREGGAYNEQFF
>.|TRBV14|TRBD2|TRBJ2-7
TGTGCCAGCAGCCTCCGACTAGCGGGAGGGGCCGAGCAGTACTTC
CASSLRLAGGAEQYF
>few|TRBV6-6|TRBD2|TRBJ2-7
TGTGCCAGCACCGGACTAGCCTACGAGCAGTACTTC
CASTGLAYEQYF
>.|TRBV28|.|TRBJ1-5
TGTGCCAGCAGTAACAGGCCAAGCAATCAGCCCCAGCATTTT
CASSNRPSNQPQHF
>.|TRBV28|.|TRBJ1-4
TGTGCCAGCAGTTTCTTACAGGGATTCGAAAAACTGTTTTTT
CASSFLQGFEKLFF
>.|TRBV11-1|TRBD2|TRBJ2-7
TGTGCCAGCAGCTTACTAGCGGCCTACGAGCAGTACTTC
CASSLLAAYEQYF
>.|TRBV9|.|TRBJ2-7
TGTGCCAGCAGCGTAGAATCGCGGACCTACGAGCAGTACTTC
CASSVESRTYEQYF
>.|TRBV13|TRBD2|TRBJ2-7
TGTGCCAGCAGCTTGGGACTAGGGGGCGAGCAGTACTTC
CASSLGLGGEQYF
>.|TRBV7-9|.|TRBJ2-5
TGTGCCAGCGCTTCAATCTTGGACAGACAAGAGACCCAGTACTTC
CASASILDRQETQYF
>.|TRBV4-3|.|TRBJ1-2
TGCGCCAGCAGCCAATCTTCGGGTTTAGATAACTATGGCTACACCTTC
CASSQSSGLDNYGYTF
>.|TRBV6-5|.|TRBJ2-1
TGTGCCAGCAGTTCTACCAAAATCAGCAGGCACAATGAGCAGTTCTTC
CASSSTKISRHNEQFF
>.|TRBV7-6|.|TRBJ2-1
TGTGCCAGCAGCCCCTTCTCCGGGACTGACAATGAGCAGTTCTTC
CASSPFSGTDNEQFF
>.|TRBV19|TRBD2|TRBJ2-2
TGTGCCAGTAGTCGAGCGGGGGGGCCCGGGGAGCTGTTTTTT
CASSRAGGPGELFF
>.|TRBV7-8|.|TRBJ1-1
TGTGCCAGCAGCTTGGAGACTGAAGCTTTCTTT
CASSLETEAFF